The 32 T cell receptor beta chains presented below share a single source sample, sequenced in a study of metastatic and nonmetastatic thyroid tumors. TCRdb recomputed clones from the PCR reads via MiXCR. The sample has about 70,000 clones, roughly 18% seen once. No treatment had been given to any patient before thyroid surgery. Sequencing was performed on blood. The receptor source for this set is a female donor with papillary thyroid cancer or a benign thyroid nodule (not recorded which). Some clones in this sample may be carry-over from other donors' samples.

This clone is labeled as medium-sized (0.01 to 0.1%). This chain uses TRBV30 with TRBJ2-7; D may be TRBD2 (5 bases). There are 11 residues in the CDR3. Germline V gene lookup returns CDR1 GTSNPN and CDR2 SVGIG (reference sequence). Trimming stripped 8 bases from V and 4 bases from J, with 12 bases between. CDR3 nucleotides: TGTGCCCTCGGGCTAGCTTACGAGCAGTACTTC. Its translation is CALGLAYEQYF. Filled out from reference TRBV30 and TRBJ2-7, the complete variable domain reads SQTIHQWPATLVQPVGSPLSLECTVEGTSNPNLYWYRQAAGRGLQLLFYSVGIGQISSEVPQNLSASRPQDRQFILSSKKLLLSDSGFYLCALGLAYEQYFGPGTRLTVT.

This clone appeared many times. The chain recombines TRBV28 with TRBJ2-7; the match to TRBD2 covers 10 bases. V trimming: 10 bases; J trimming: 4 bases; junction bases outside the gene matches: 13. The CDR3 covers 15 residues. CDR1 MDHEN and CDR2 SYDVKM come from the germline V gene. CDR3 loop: CATHTNLAGAYEQYF. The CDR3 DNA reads TGTGCCACCCATACTAACCTAGCGGGAGCATACGAGCAGTACTTC.

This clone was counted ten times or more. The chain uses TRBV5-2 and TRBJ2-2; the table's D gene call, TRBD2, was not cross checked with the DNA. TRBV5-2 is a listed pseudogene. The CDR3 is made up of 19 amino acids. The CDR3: CASTRRGLAGGPYTGELFF. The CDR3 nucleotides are TGTGCCAGCACCAGACGGGGACTAGCGGGAGGGCCTTACACCGGGGAGCTGTTTTTT.

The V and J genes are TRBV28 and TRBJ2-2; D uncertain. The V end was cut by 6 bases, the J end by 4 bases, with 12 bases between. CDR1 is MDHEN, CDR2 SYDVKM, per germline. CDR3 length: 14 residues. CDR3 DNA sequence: TGTGCCAGCAGAGGACGGATACTCACCGGGGAGCTGTTTTTT. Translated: CASRGRILTGELFF. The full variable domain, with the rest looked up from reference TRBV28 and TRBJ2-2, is DVKVTQSSRYLVKRTGEKVFLECVQDMDHENMFWYRQDPGLGLRLIYFSYDVKMKEKGDIPEGYSVSREKKERFSLILESASTNQTSMYLCASRGRILTGELFFGEGSRLTVL.

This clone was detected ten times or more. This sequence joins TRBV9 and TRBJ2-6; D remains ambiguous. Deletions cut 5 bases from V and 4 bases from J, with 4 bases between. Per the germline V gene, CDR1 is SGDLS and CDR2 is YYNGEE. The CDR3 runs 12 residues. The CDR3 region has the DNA TGTGCCAGCAGAACGGGGGCCAACGTCCTGACTTTC. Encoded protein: CASRTGANVLTF.

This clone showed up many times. DNA of the CDR3: TGTGCCAGCAGGTACATTACCGGGACAGTCAATCAGCCCCAGCATTTT. Its protein product is CASRYITGTVNQPQHF. The gene calls are TRBV6-1 and TRBJ1-5; 7 bases fit TRBD1. CDR1 MNHNS and CDR2 SASEGT come from the germline V gene. The length of the CDR3 is 16 residues. J lost 3 bases, V lost 6 bases, and 11 bases had no gene match.

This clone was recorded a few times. In DNA, the CDR3 is TGTGCCAGCGGAATCGGTGGCGGGGCCTACGAGCAGTACTTC. Encoded protein: CASGIGGGAYEQYF. J is TRBJ2-7 and V is TRBV6-1; tentatively, D is TRBD2 (6 bases). From germline, CDR1 is MNHNS and CDR2 SASEGT. V was trimmed by 8 bases and J by 2 bases, leaving 16 bases between them. This CDR3 is 14 amino acids long.

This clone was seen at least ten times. DNA of the CDR3: TGTGCCAGCAGCATACTAACCCCCTACGAGCAGTACTTC. Its translation: CASSILTPYEQYF. The rearrangement uses TRBV11-3 and TRBJ2-7; the D is unclear. Germline CDR1 and CDR2: SGHNT and YENEEA. CDR3 length: 13 residues. The V end lost 5 bases, the J end lost 2 bases, and 10 bases lay between the germline ends.

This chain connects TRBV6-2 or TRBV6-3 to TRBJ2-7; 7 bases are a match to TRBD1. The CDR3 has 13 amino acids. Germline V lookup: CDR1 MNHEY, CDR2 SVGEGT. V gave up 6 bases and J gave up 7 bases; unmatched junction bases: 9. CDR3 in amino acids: CASRFWTGGEQYF. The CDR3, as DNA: TGTGCCAGCAGATTTTGGACAGGTGGTGAGCAGTACTTC.

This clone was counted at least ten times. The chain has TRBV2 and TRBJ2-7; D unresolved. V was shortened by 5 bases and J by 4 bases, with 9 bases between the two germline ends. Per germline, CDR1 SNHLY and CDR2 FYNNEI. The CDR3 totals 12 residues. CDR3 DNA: TGTGCCAGCAGTTTTGACGGATACGAGCAGTACTTC. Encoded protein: CASSFDGYEQYF.

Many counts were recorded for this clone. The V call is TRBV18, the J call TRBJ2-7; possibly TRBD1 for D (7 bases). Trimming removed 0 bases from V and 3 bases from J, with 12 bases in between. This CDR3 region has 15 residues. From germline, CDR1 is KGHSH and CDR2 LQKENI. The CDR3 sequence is CASSPPMQGGYEQYF. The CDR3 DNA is TGTGCCAGCTCACCACCGATGCAGGGGGGCTACGAGCAGTACTTC.

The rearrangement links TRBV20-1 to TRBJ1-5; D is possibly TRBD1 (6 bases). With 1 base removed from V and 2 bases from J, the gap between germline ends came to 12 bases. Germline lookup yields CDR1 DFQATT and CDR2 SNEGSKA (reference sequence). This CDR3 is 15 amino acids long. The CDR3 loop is CSARVRGGRNQPQHF. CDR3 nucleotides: TGCAGTGCTAGAGTCCGGGGGGGGCGCAATCAGCCCCAGCATTTT.

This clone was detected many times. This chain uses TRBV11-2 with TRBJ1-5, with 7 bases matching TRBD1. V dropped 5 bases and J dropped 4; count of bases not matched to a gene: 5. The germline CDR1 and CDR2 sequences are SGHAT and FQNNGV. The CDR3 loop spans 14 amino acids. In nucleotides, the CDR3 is TGTGCCAGCAGCCGGGGACAGTTTAATCAGCCCCAGCATTTT. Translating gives CASSRGQFNQPQHF.

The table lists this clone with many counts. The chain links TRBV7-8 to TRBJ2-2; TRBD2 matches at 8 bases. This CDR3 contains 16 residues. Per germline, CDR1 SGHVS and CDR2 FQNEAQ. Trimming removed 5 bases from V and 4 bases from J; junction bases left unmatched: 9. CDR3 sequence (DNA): TGTGCCAGCAGCGGAATTTACAGCGGGAGCACCGGGGAGCTGTTTTTT. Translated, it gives CASSGIYSGSTGELFF.

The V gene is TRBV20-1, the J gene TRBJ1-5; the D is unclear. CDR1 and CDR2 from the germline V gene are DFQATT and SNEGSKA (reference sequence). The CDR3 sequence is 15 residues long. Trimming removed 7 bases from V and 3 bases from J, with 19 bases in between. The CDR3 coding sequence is TGCAGTGAGTCTGGGTGCCAGGTCTCCAATCAGCCCCAGCATTTT. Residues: CSESGCQVSNQPQHF.

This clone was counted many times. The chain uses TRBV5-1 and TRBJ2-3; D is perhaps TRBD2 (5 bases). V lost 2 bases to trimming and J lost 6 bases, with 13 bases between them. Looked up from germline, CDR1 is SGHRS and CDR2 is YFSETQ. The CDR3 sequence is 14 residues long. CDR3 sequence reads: CASSFISGEDTQYF. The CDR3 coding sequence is TGCGCCAGCAGCTTCATCAGCGGCGAGGATACGCAGTATTTT. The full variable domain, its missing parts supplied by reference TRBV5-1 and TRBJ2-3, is KAGVTQTPRYLIKTRGQQVTLSCSPISGHRSVSWYQQTPGQGLQFLFEYFSETQRNKGNFPGRFSGRQFSNSRSEMNVSTLELGDSALYLCASSFISGEDTQYFGPGTRLTVL.

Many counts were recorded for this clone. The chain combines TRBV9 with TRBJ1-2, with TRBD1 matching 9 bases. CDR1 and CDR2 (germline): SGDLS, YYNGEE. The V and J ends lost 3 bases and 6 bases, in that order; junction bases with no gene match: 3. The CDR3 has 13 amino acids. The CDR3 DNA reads TGTGCCAGCAGCGACAGGGGGCGTAATGGCTACACCTTC. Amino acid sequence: CASSDRGRNGYTF.

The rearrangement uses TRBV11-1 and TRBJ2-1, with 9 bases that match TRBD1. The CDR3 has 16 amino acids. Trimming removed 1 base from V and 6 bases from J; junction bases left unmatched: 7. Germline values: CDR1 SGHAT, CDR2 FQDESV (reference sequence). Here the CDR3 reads CASSLETGQGANEQFF. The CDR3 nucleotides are TGTGCCAGCAGCTTAGAGACGGGACAGGGTGCCAATGAGCAGTTCTTC.

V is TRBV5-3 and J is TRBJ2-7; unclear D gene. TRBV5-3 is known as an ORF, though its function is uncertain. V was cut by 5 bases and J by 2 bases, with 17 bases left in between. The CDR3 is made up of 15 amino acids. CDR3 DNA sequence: TGTGCCAGAAGACCTACAGTCATCACCGCCTACGAGCAGTACTTC. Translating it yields CARRPTVITAYEQYF.

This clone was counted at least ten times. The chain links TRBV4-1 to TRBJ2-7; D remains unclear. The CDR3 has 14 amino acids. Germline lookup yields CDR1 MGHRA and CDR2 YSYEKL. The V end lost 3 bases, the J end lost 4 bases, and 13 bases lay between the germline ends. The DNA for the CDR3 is TGCGCCAGCAGCCAGGCCAGCCTCCGGTACGAGCAGTACTTC. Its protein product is CASSQASLRYEQYF.

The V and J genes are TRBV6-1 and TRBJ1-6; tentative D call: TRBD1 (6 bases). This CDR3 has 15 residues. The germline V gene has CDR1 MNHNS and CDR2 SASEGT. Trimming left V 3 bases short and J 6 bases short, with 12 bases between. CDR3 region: CASSDTGFGNSPLHF. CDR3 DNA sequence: TGTGCCAGCAGTGATACAGGGTTCGGTAATTCACCCCTCCACTTT.

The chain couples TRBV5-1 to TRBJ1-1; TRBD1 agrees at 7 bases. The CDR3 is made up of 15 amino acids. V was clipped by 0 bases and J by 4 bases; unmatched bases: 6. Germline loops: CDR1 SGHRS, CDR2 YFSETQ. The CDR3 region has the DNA TGCGCCAGCAGCTTGGATGGCTACAGGGGCACTGAAGCTTTCTTT. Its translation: CASSLDGYRGTEAFF.

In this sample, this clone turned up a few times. The CDR3 is CASSLGQGNTDTQYF. DNA for the CDR3: TGTGCCAGCAGCTTGGGGCAGGGCAACACAGATACGCAGTATTTT. The rearrangement joins TRBV11-1 to TRBJ2-3, with a tentative D call TRBD1 (5 bases). Trimming stripped 3 bases from V and 2 bases from J, with 12 bases between. Germline V gene sequence: CDR1 SGHAT, CDR2 FQDESV (reference sequence). The CDR3 covers 15 residues. Drawing the rest from reference TRBV11-1 and TRBJ2-3, the complete variable domain is EAEVAQSPRYKITEKSQAVAFWCDPISGHATLYWYRQILGQGPELLVQFQDESVVDDSQLPKDRFSAERLKGVDSTLKIQPAELGDSAMYLCASSLGQGNTDTQYFGPGTRLTVL.

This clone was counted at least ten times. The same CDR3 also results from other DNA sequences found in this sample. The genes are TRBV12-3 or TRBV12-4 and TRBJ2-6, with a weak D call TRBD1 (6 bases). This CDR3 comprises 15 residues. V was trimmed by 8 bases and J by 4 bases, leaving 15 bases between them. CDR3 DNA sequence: TGTGCCAGCGCGAGTGGGGGCTCGGGGGCCAACGTCCTGACTTTC. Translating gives CASASGGSGANVLTF.

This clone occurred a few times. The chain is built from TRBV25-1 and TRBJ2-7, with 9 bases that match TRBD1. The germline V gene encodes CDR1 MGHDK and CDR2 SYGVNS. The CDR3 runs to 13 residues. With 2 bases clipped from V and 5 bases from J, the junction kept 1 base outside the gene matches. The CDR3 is CASSEGQGNEQYF. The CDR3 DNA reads TGTGCCAGCAGTGAAGGACAGGGGAACGAGCAGTACTTC.

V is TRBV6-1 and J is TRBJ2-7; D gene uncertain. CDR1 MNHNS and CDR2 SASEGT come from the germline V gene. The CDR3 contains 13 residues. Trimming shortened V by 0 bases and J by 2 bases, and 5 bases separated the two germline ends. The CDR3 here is CASSEAETYEQYF. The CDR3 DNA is TGTGCCAGCAGTGAAGCCGAAACCTACGAGCAGTACTTC.

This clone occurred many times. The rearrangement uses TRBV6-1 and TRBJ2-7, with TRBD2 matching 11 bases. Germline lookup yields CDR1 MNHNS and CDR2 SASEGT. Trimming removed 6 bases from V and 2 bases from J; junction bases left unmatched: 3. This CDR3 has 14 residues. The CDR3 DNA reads TGTGCCAGCAGGAAACTAGCGGGAGCCTACGAGCAGTACTTC. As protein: CASRKLAGAYEQYF.

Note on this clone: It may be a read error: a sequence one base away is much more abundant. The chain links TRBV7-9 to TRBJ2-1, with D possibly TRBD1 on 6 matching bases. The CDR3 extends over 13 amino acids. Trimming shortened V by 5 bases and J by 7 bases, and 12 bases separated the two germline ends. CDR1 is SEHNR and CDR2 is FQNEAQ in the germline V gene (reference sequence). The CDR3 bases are TGTGCCAGCAGCAAAACAGGGATGAATGAGCAGTTCTTC. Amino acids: CASSKTGMNEQFF.

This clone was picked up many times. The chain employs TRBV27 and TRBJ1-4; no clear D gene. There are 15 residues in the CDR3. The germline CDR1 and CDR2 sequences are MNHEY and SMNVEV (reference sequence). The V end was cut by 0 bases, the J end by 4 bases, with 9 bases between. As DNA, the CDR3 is TGTGCCAGCAGTTTATCCGGCGGAATTAATGAAAAACTGTTTTTT. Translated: CASSLSGGINEKLFF.

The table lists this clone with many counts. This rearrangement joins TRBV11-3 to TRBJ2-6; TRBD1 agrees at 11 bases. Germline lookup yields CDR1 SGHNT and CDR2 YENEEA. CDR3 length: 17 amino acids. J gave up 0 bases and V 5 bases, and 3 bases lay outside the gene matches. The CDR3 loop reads CASSPGQGASGANVLTF. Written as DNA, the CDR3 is TGTGCCAGCAGCCCAGGACAGGGGGCCTCTGGGGCCAACGTCCTGACTTTC.

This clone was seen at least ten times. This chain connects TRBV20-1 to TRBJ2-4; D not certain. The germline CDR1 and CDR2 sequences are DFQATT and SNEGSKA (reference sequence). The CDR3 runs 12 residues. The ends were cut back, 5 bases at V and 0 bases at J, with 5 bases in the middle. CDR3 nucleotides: TGCAGTGCTCCCCTAGCCAAAAACATTCAGTACTTC. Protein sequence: CSAPLAKNIQYF.

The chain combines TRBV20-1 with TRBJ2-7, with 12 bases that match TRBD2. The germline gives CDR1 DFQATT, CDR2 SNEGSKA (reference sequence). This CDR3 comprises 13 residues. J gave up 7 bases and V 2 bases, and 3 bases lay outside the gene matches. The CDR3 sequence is CSARYGLAGEQYF. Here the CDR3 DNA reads TGCAGTGCTAGATATGGACTAGCGGGGGAGCAGTACTTC.